This paragraph covers one T cell receptor beta chain sequence. A multiplex PCR was run with 60 Vbeta primers and 13 Jbeta primers. Here immunoSEQ multiplex PCR was the method, and the copy in TCRdb shows in-frame clones only, minus some. The sample includes approximately 120,000 clones, 70% to 80% seen only once; the top ten take 2% to 2.5%. This entry comes from a study of cytomegalovirus exposure and HLA in healthy donors. There are 16 residues in the CDR3. Germline lookup yields CDR1 SGHNT and CDR2 YENEEA. The V segment lost 5 bases and the J segment 7 bases; nucleotides outside the gene matches: 10.

Sequencing was done on a sample of PBMCs. V usage is TRBV11-3 and J usage is TRBJ2-1, with TRBD2 identical over 11 bases. The clonotype was recovered from a human donor in good health. This CDR3 reads CASSADSGRAGNEQFF. In DNA form, the CDR3 reads TGTGCCAGCAGCGCCGATAGCGGGAGGGCCGGAAATGAGCAGTTCTTC.